Following are 14 T cell receptor beta chains from one sample sequenced in a study of T cells in localized non-small cell lung cancer. Sequencing was performed with immunoSEQ multiplex PCR; in TCRdb, only in-frame clones are kept and a portion is missing. Of 52,000 or so clones listed, roughly 83% are singletons. This specimen was peripheral blood mononuclear cells, taken before any cancer treatment. Source of these receptors: a man aged 35 to 69 with stage III lung adenocarcinoma.

The table lists this clone with a count of one. V usage is TRBV19 and J usage is TRBJ2-5, with D possibly TRBD1 on 5 matching bases. V was shortened by 5 bases and J by 2 bases, with 15 bases between the two germline ends. Germline-derived CDR1 and CDR2 are LNHDA and SQIVND (reference sequence). The CDR3 has 15 amino acids. The CDR3 nucleotides are TGTGCCAGTAGTCAAGGCCAGGGTCGACAAGAGACCCAGTACTTC. Amino acid sequence: CASSQGQGRQETQYF.

V is TRBV27 and J is TRBJ2-7; perhaps TRBD1 as D (5 bases). CDR1 is MNHEY, CDR2 SMNVEV, per germline (reference sequence). This CDR3 comprises 16 residues. The V end lost 4 bases, the J end lost 6 bases, and 22 bases lay between the germline ends. In DNA form, the CDR3 reads TGTGCCAGCAGTTCGTATTTCAGGGATGGTAAGGGCGAGCAGTACTTC. Translating it yields CASSSYFRDGKGEQYF.

This clone was recorded a few times. The CDR3 reads CASSSGGLYGYTF. CDR3 DNA: TGTGCCAGCAGCTCCGGGGGGCTCTATGGCTACACCTTC. The gene calls are TRBV7-2 and TRBJ1-2, with TRBD1 as a possible D gene (6 bases). This CDR3 is 13 amino acids long. Trimming shortened V by 4 bases and J by 4 bases, and 10 bases separated the two germline ends. Germline V gene sequence: CDR1 SGHTA, CDR2 FQGNSA.

The CDR3, as DNA: TGTGCCAGCAGCTTGAACTCGCGGGAAAAACTGTTTTTT. Its translation is CASSLNSREKLFF. The V call is TRBV7-2, the J call TRBJ1-4; D call uncertain. The CDR3 has 13 amino acids. With 3 bases removed from V and 8 bases from J, the gap between germline ends came to 10 bases. The germline CDR1 and CDR2 sequences are SGHTA and FQGNSA.

The rearrangement uses TRBV7-9 and TRBJ2-1; D not resolved. The V gene lost 7 bases and the J gene lost 9 bases, with 10 bases spanning the gap. The CDR3 is 11 amino acids. CDR1 is SEHNR, CDR2 FQNEAQ, per germline (reference sequence). In nucleotides, the CDR3 is TGTGCCAGCACGTCCCTCCGTGAGCAGTTCTTC. Its protein product is CASTSLREQFF. Full variable domain (outside the CDR3, taken from reference TRBV7-9 and TRBJ2-1): DTGVSQNPRHKITKRGQNVTFRCDPISEHNRLYWYRQTLGQGPEFLTYFQNEAQLEKSRLLSDRFSAERPKGSFSTLEIQRTEQGDSAMYLCASTSLREQFFGPGTRLTVL.

The chain couples TRBV7-2 to TRBJ2-5; D might be TRBD1 (5 bases). In germline, CDR1 is SGHTA, CDR2 FQGNSA. The CDR3 extends over 18 amino acids. Between the trimmed V and J ends, which lost 5 bases and 0 bases, there was a span of 22 bases. CDR3 DNA: TGTGCCAGCAGCCCCGACAGCCTACCTCTTGGGTACCAAGAGACCCAGTACTTC. This codes for CASSPDSLPLGYQETQYF.

V is TRBV19 and J is TRBJ1-5; the D is unclear. CDR1 is LNHDA, CDR2 SQIVND, per germline (reference sequence). The V end lost 3 bases, the J end lost 7 bases, and 10 bases lay between the germline ends. CDR3 size: 13 residues. The CDR3 DNA is TGTGCCAGTAGTATTGGCAATTTACAGCCCCAGCATTTT. It translates to CASSIGNLQPQHF.

This clone was detected only once. The chain links TRBV11-1 to TRBJ1-1; D is unclear. The CDR3 is 15 amino acids. In germline, CDR1 is SGHAT, CDR2 FQDESV (reference sequence). V was cut by 6 bases and J by 1 base, with 15 bases left in between. CDR3 DNA sequence: TGTGCCAGCAGAGTTGGAGACGAGAGGAACACTGAAGCTTTCTTT. Amino acids: CASRVGDERNTEAFF. Based on the CDR3 plus reference TRBV11-1 and TRBJ1-1, the full variable domain is EAEVAQSPRYKITEKSQAVAFWCDPISGHATLYWYRQILGQGPELLVQFQDESVVDDSQLPKDRFSAERLKGVDSTLKIQPAELGDSAMYLCASRVGDERNTEAFFGQGTRLTVV.

The sample holds one count of this clone. The chain combines TRBV11-2 with TRBJ2-2; no clear D. In germline, CDR1 is SGHAT, CDR2 FQNNGV. This CDR3 spans 13 amino acids. The germline V and J ends were trimmed by 5 bases and 2 bases, with 6 bases remaining between them. DNA for the CDR3: TGTGCCAGCAGCCAATATAACACCGGGGAGCTGTTTTTT. It specifies CASSQYNTGELFF.

This sequence joins TRBV2 and TRBJ2-1, with a possible D match to TRBD2 (5 bases). Germline CDR1 reads SNHLY; CDR2 reads FYNNEI. This CDR3 has 16 residues. The germline V and J ends were trimmed by 6 bases and 9 bases, with 24 bases remaining between them. For the CDR3, the DNA is TGTGCCAGCAGCGCGGGTGAGGGCGTAGGTGTTATTGAGCAGTTCTTC. It codes for CASSAGEGVGVIEQFF.

This sequence joins TRBV4-3 and TRBJ2-3; TRBD1 matches at 10 bases. The germline V gene encodes CDR1 LGHNA and CDR2 YSLEER. This CDR3 spans 17 amino acids. Losses at the gene ends were 0 bases for V and 5 bases for J; bases not matched to a gene: 8. CDR3 DNA sequence: TGCGCCAGCAGCCAAGACACCGACAGGGGGCGGAAAGATACGCAGTATTTT. This codes for CASSQDTDRGRKDTQYF.

The chain employs TRBV4-3 and TRBJ2-1, with 10 bases identical to TRBD2. Germline loops: CDR1 LGHNA, CDR2 YSLEER. This CDR3 is 17 amino acids long. V trimming: 1 base; J trimming: 10 bases; junction bases outside the gene matches: 13. CDR3: CASSQGLAGVYGGEQFF. CDR3 nucleotide sequence: TGCGCCAGCAGCCAAGGGCTAGCGGGGGTTTATGGGGGCGAGCAGTTCTTC.

The gene calls are TRBV14 and TRBJ2-1; D gene uncertain. The V end was cut by 1 base, the J end by 11 bases, with 6 bases between. This CDR3 is 11 amino acids long. Germline V lookup: CDR1 SGHDN, CDR2 FVKESK. Here the CDR3 DNA reads TGTGCCAGCAGCCAAGTGCGGAAGCAGTTCTTC. Translation gives CASSQVRKQFF.

The genes are TRBV30 and TRBJ1-1; D uncertain. The germline CDR1 and CDR2 sequences are GTSNPN and SVGIG (reference sequence). There are 11 residues in the CDR3. Trimming removed 5 bases from V and 5 bases from J, with 9 bases in between. The CDR3 DNA follows: TGTGCCTGGCGACCGATAACTGAAGCTTTCTTT. This translates into CAWRPITEAFF.